These 20 T cell receptor beta chains came from one sample sequenced in a study of blood T cell repertoires in COVID-19 (dated by TCRdb to about 2020). Receptors were amplified or captured by the immunoSEQ multiplex PCR assay. In TCRdb, the immuneACCESS table is reduced to in-frame sequences with V and J assigned. These tables do not hold every clone; where another copy was compared, an unresolved V gene accounts for under half, and the others remain unexplained. This sample comprises 150,000 to 200,000 clones, more than 75% of them detected only once. Around 16% of the sample is taken by the ten largest. The material sequenced was PBMCs or T cells enriched from blood (not recorded which). Receptors were obtained from a woman between 45 and 60 years old with acute COVID-19.

This clone was seen once. The chain recombines TRBV7-6 with TRBJ2-5; no reliable D call. In germline, CDR1 is SGHVS, CDR2 FNYEAQ. Trimming took 7 bases from V and 5 from J, leaving 14 bases between them. This CDR3 has 13 residues. The CDR3 bases are TGTGCCAGCACCCCCTCCACTGTGGAGACCCAGTACTTC. This gives the protein CASTPSTVETQYF.

The J gene is TRBJ1-2, the V gene TRBV6-1; TRBD1 matches at 9 bases. Germline CDR1 MNHNS, CDR2 SASEGT. The junction had 6 bases not matched to a gene; V was cut back by 2 bases and J by 8 bases. This CDR3 region has 14 residues. The CDR3: CASSETGGQRGYTF. CDR3 bases: TGTGCCAGCAGTGAAACAGGGGGCCAACGGGGCTACACCTTC.

This clone has more than one count but fewer than ten. This chain joins TRBV19 and TRBJ1-2; weak D call: TRBD1 (5 bases). This CDR3 comprises 13 residues. Trimming took 10 bases from V and 4 from J, leaving 16 bases between them. Germline V gene lookup returns CDR1 LNHDA and CDR2 SQIVND (reference sequence). CDR3: CATWDSWGYGYTF. In DNA form, the CDR3 reads TGTGCCACCTGGGACTCATGGGGCTATGGCTACACCTTC.

This clone appeared a few times. The DNA for the CDR3 is TGTGCCAGCAGCTTGTCTAGCGGGAGTAAAGAGACCCAGTACTTC. Amino acid sequence: CASSLSSGSKETQYF. The rearrangement joins TRBV5-4 to TRBJ2-5, with 10 bases fitting TRBD2. This CDR3 contains 15 residues. Germline V lookup: CDR1 SGHNT, CDR2 YYREEE (reference sequence). Trimming cost V 1 base and J 3 bases; bases outside gene matches: 3.

This clone was seen once. The rearrangement joins TRBV4-2 to TRBJ1-4, with a tentative D call TRBD1 (6 bases). V lost 1 base and J 8 bases, leaving 20 bases between the germline ends. This CDR3 region has 17 residues. Germline V gene lookup returns CDR1 LGHNA and CDR2 YNFKEQ. The CDR3 sequence is CASSQGPLGGGEEKLFF. The CDR3 DNA reads as TGTGCCAGCAGCCAAGGCCCCCTCGGAGGGGGGGAGGAAAAACTGTTTTTT.

The chain links TRBV5-6 to TRBJ1-2, with D tentatively TRBD1 (5 bases). The CDR3 sequence is 17 residues long. Germline CDR1 is SGHDT and CDR2 is YYEEEE. Between the trimmed V and J ends, which lost 2 bases and 4 bases, there was a span of 21 bases. The CDR3 protein is CASSFSGDRGPLYGYTF. The CDR3 DNA reads TGTGCCAGCAGCTTCTCGGGGGACCGGGGACCTCTCTATGGCTACACCTTC.

V usage is TRBV7-9 and J usage is TRBJ1-5; 9 positions match TRBD1. In germline, CDR1 is SEHNR, CDR2 FQNEAQ (reference sequence). The length of the CDR3 is 14 residues. The V and J ends lost 5 bases and 6 bases, in that order; junction bases with no gene match: 5. The CDR3, as DNA: TGTGCCAGCAGCCCGGACAGGGGTGGTCAGCCCCAGCATTTT. Protein sequence: CASSPDRGGQPQHF. The whole variable domain, remainder taken from reference TRBV7-9 and TRBJ1-5, is DTGVSQNPRHKITKRGQNVTFRCDPISEHNRLYWYRQTLGQGPEFLTYFQNEAQLEKSRLLSDRFSAERPKGSFSTLEIQRTEQGDSAMYLCASSPDRGGQPQHFGDGTRLSIL.

The table lists this clone with a count of one. V usage is TRBV6-6 and J usage is TRBJ1-6; D possibly corresponds to TRBD1 (5 bases). V was trimmed by 10 bases and J by 7 bases, leaving 17 bases between them. This CDR3 is built from 14 residues. The germline V gene has CDR1 MNHNY and CDR2 SVGAGI (reference sequence). CDR3 bases: TGTGCCACCCCGGGGGGATCTCCCAATTCACCCCTCCACTTT. Residues: CATPGGSPNSPLHF.

This chain uses TRBV3-1 (or the pseudogene TRBV3-2) with TRBJ1-5; tentative D call: TRBD1 (6 bases). V lost 2 bases and J lost 4, with 9 bases in between. Germline CDR1 reads LGHDT; CDR2 reads YNNKEL (reference sequence). The CDR3 is 14 amino acids. Here the CDR3 DNA reads TGTGCCAGCAGCCAAAACCAGGGGAATCAGCCCCAGCATTTT. Its translation is CASSQNQGNQPQHF.

This clone was observed a few times. J is TRBJ2-6 and V is TRBV3-1 (or the pseudogene TRBV3-2); 7 bases align to TRBD1. The CDR3 length is 18 residues. V lost 1 base and J lost 0; bases outside the gene matches: 6. Germline values: CDR1 LGHDT, CDR2 YNNKEL (reference sequence). The CDR3 DNA follows: TGTGCCAGCAGCCAAGCCGGGACAGAATACTCTGGGGCCAACGTCCTGACTTTC. This codes for CASSQAGTEYSGANVLTF.

The chain uses TRBV7-9 and TRBJ2-3, with a weak D call TRBD2 (6 bases). Germline V gives CDR1 SEHNR, CDR2 FQNEAQ (reference sequence). Trimming removed 1 base at V and 5 bases at J, with 13 bases between. The CDR3 extends over 15 amino acids. The CDR3 region is CASSLGWAGGDTQYF. The CDR3 DNA reads TGTGCCAGCAGCTTAGGATGGGCCGGGGGAGATACGCAGTATTTT. The full variable domain, its missing parts supplied by reference TRBV7-9 and TRBJ2-3, is DTGVSQNPRHKITKRGQNVTFRCDPISEHNRLYWYRQTLGQGPEFLTYFQNEAQLEKSRLLSDRFSAERPKGSFSTLEIQRTEQGDSAMYLCASSLGWAGGDTQYFGPGTRLTVL.

The V call is TRBV18, the J call TRBJ2-7; 8 bases align to TRBD1. J was trimmed by 3 bases and V by 4 bases; bases with no gene match: 5. Germline values: CDR1 KGHSH, CDR2 LQKENI. The CDR3 loop spans 14 amino acids. CDR3 region: CASSHETGDYEQYV. In DNA form, the CDR3 reads TGTGCCAGCTCACACGAGACAGGGGACTACGAGCAGTACGTC.

This clone was detected only once. The V gene is TRBV4-3, the J gene TRBJ1-4, with 7 bases matching TRBD1. The CDR3 is 16 residues long. Germline loops: CDR1 LGHNA, CDR2 YSLEER. V trimming: 0 bases; J trimming: 0 bases; junction bases outside the gene matches: 1. The CDR3: CASSQEQGTTNEKLFF. The DNA of the CDR3 is TGCGCCAGCAGCCAAGAACAGGGGACAACTAATGAAAAACTGTTTTTT.

The J gene is TRBJ1-1, the V gene TRBV7-3, with D possibly being TRBD1 (5 bases). V lost 10 bases and J 1 base, leaving 22 bases between the germline ends. Germline V gives CDR1 SGHTA, CDR2 FQGTGA. This CDR3 has 16 residues. The CDR3 bases are TGTGCCATCCAGGACACCTCAACGCGGGGGAACACTGAAGCTTTCTTT. Its translation: CAIQDTSTRGNTEAFF. The whole variable domain, remainder taken from reference TRBV7-3 and TRBJ1-1, is GAGVSQTPSNKVTEKGKYVELRCDPISGHTALYWYRQSLGQGPEFLIYFQGTGAADDSGLPNDRFFAVRPEGSVSTLKIQRTERGDSAVYLCAIQDTSTRGNTEAFFGQGTRLTVV.

The chain couples TRBV7-9 to TRBJ1-1, with TRBD1 as a possible D gene (5 bases). Germline V gene sequence: CDR1 SEHNR, CDR2 FQNEAQ (reference sequence). This CDR3 spans 15 amino acids. V was shortened by 1 base and J by 1 base, with 10 bases between the two germline ends. DNA of the CDR3: TGTGCCAGCAGCTTAGAAGTGGGGCCGAACACTGAAGCTTTCTTT. Amino acids: CASSLEVGPNTEAFF. Drawing the rest from reference TRBV7-9 and TRBJ1-1, the complete variable domain is DTGVSQNPRHKITKRGQNVTFRCDPISEHNRLYWYRQTLGQGPEFLTYFQNEAQLEKSRLLSDRFSAERPKGSFSTLEIQRTEQGDSAMYLCASSLEVGPNTEAFFGQGTRLTVV.

This chain links TRBV6-4 with TRBJ2-1; possible D gene TRBD1, 6 bases. Germline V gene sequence: CDR1 MRHNA, CDR2 SNTAGT. V shed 4 bases and J shed 3 bases, with 10 bases lying between them. This CDR3 comprises 14 residues. The CDR3 here is CASSAGESYNEQFF. Written as DNA, the CDR3 is TGTGCCAGCAGTGCAGGGGAGAGCTACAATGAGCAGTTCTTC.

The chain recombines TRBV7-8 with TRBJ1-2; D uncertain. This CDR3 has 14 residues. The ends were cut back, 1 base at V and 8 bases at J, with 14 bases in the middle. CDR1 and CDR2 from the germline V gene are SGHVS and FQNEAQ. CDR3 region: CASSLGRASKGYTF. The CDR3, as DNA: TGTGCCAGCAGCTTAGGGAGGGCGTCCAAAGGCTACACCTTC.

V usage is TRBV3-1 (or the pseudogene TRBV3-2) and J usage is TRBJ1-2; the D is unclear. Trimming took 0 bases from V and 2 from J, leaving 7 bases between them. Germline V gene lookup returns CDR1 LGHDT and CDR2 YNNKEL (reference sequence). The CDR3 is 14 residues long. In DNA, the CDR3 is TGTGCCAGCAGCCAAGATACCGGGAACTATGGCTACACCTTC. Encoded protein: CASSQDTGNYGYTF.

This chain connects TRBV28 to TRBJ2-3; 7 bases agree with TRBD2. After removal of 5 bases from V and 1 base from J, the junction contained 6 bases not matched to a gene. Germline loops: CDR1 MDHEN, CDR2 SYDVKM. CDR3 length: 15 residues. The CDR3 here is CASSPGGSGTDTQYF. CDR3 bases: TGTGCCAGCAGTCCCGGGGGGTCTGGCACAGATACGCAGTATTTT.

The rearrangement uses TRBV19 and TRBJ1-1; the match to TRBD1 covers 10 bases. The CDR3 loop spans 15 amino acids. Per germline, CDR1 LNHDA and CDR2 SQIVND (reference sequence). V was pared by 7 bases and J by 0 bases, with 5 bases of the junction left unmatched. In nucleotides, the CDR3 is TGTGCCAGTAAGACAGGGGGCGCGGTGAACACTGAAGCTTTCTTT. Amino acid sequence: CASKTGGAVNTEAFF.